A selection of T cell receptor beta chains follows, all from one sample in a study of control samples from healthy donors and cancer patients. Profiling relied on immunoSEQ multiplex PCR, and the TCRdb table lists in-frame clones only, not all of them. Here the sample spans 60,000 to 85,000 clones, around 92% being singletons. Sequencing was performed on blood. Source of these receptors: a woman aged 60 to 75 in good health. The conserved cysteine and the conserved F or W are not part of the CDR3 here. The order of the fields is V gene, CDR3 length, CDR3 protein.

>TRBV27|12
ASSPDRGQASYT
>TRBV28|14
ASSPLTGGFNTEAF
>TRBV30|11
AWNFGSTDTQY
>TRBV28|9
ASRRHHEQY
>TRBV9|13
ASSPYSQNNNEQF
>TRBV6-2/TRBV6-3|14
ASSSYSLGSGKTQY
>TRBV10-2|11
ASSDRGDTEAF
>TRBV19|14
ASSIRTGDAGNTIY
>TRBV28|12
ASSLVAGHETQY
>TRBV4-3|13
ASSQQASSGNTIY
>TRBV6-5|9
ASSYRGRQF
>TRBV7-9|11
ASSFTGHTEAF
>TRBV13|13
ASSPGQGLRYEQY
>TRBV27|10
ATRDSIYEQY
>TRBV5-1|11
ASSLGWLETQY
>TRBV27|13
ASSLWGQEGETQY